There are a few counts of the clone carrying this T cell receptor (beta chain). Its matching antigen is unknown. Sequenced material consisted of expressed TCRB transcripts (all of the isolated RNA was reverse transcribed). The repertoire was sequenced with immunoSEQ multiplex PCR; TCRdb's copy has only in-frame clones and lacks some. Among 400,000 to 550,000 clones listed, 11% were seen once. The V and J ends lost 1 base and 9 bases, in that order; junction bases with no gene match: 7. This CDR3 region has 15 residues. Germline V lookup: CDR1 MGHRA, CDR2 YSYEKL. The sample comes from a study of beta chain features in type 1 diabetes. Study results and limitations: When Type 1 diabetes patients were examined, their TCRB CDR3s proved moderately but significantly shorter in all four CD4+ subsets.

Purities over 95% were achieved in all sorted populations. The specimen was naive CD4+ T cells from blood. The receptor comes from a woman aged 18-29 years in good health. This chain links TRBV4-1 with TRBJ2-4; 9 bases are shared with TRBD1. The CDR3 region is CASSQAGQGRGIQYF. Written as DNA, the CDR3 is TGCGCCAGCAGCCAAGCGGGACAGGGCCGGGGCATTCAGTACTTC.